A selection of T cell receptor beta chains follows, all from one sample in a study of cytomegalovirus exposure and HLA in healthy donors. TCRdb's table, derived via immunoSEQ multiplex PCR, lists solely in-frame clones and lacks some. The sample lists about 110,000 clones; around 82% were seen once. The sample taken for sequencing was PBMCs. Every receptor here comes from a woman in her 30s in good health and CMV-seropositive. The CDR3 runs from the conserved cysteine through the conserved F or W. The D gene is left open where the match is weak. Clone size is given for some rows only: seen once, a few or many times, or a class if the clone is expanded.

J,D,size,length,V,DNA,CDR3
TRBJ2-1,-,few,13,TRBV9,TGTGCCAGCAGCGTTTATTTCACTAATGAGCAGTTCTTC,CASSVYFTNEQFF
TRBJ1-2,TRBD1,-,16,TRBV30,TGTGCCTGGAGTGTACTAGGGGGCAGGACCTCCGATGGCTACACCTTC,CAWSVLGGRTSDGYTF
TRBJ2-5,-,-,15,TRBV11-2,TGTGCCAGCAGCCTTAATCCGACGGGAGCAGAGACCCAGTACTTC,CASSLNPTGAETQYF
TRBJ1-1,TRBD1,-,15,TRBV10-1,TGCGCCAGCAGCGGACAGGGTGGAAGGAACACTGAAGCTTTCTTT,CASSGQGGRNTEAFF
TRBJ1-2,TRBD1,-,14,TRBV9,TGTGCCAGCAGCGCCGGAACAGGGGTCTATGGCTACACCTTC,CASSAGTGVYGYTF
TRBJ1-1,-,-,14,TRBV7-9,TGTGCCAGCAGCTTAGTCCCAGGGAACACTGAAGCTTTCTTT,CASSLVPGNTEAFF
TRBJ2-5,-,-,14,TRBV2,TGTGCCAGCAGTGGTAGGGGGAGCTACGGGACCCAGTACTTC,CASSGRGSYGTQYF
TRBJ1-1,-,-,12,TRBV5-6,TGTGCCAGCAGCTTTGCAGGGGCTGAAGCTTTCTTT,CASSFAGAEAFF
TRBJ2-7,TRBD1,once,16,TRBV5-6,TGTGCCAGCAGCTTACCGCCGGACAGGGGGGCGTGGGAGCAGTACTTC,CASSLPPDRGAWEQYF
TRBJ1-5,TRBD1,-,22,TRBV6-4,TGTGCCAGCAGTGACTCTTGGATCCGGGACAGGGGGTGCCGGTATAGCAATCAGCCCCAGCATTTT,CASSDSWIRDRGCRYSNQPQHF
TRBJ1-2,-,-,14,TRBV19,TGTGCCAGTAGTATTTCCCGGGTGGGCTATGGCTACACCTTC,CASSISRVGYGYTF